This T cell receptor beta chain appears in the sequencing data of a study of T cells in Graves' hyperthyroidism and ophthalmopathy. Study findings and constraints: Blood also held most thyroid clonotypes expanded beyond 0.001.

This CDR3 comprises 16 residues. V was pared by 3 bases and J by 5 bases, with 12 bases of the junction left unmatched. CDR1 and CDR2 (germline): SNHLY, FYNNEI. Investigators excluded patients with uncontrolled infection, other autoimmune disease, pregnancy or lactation. Turning to this clonotype: As yet, its antigen is unknown.

What was amplified from RNA transcripts were TCR beta CDR3 regions. In the first-round RT-PCR of the TCR CDR3, the HTBI primer set was used. TCRdb fed the multiplex PCR reads into MiXCR, producing one record per CDR3 protein. The table includes roughly 570,000 distinct CDR3 sequences, around 45% detected once. Sequencing was done on a sample of peripheral blood or thyroid tissue (not recorded which). The chain has TRBV2 and TRBJ2-5, with 7 nucleotides matching TRBD2. The source of this sequence is an adult woman with Graves' disease, either hyperthyroidism or ophthalmopathy (not recorded which). This chain's CDR3 is CASSETGGSTGETQYF. CDR3 in DNA: TGTGCCAGCAGTGAGACTGGCGGGAGTACCGGGGAGACCCAGTACTTC.